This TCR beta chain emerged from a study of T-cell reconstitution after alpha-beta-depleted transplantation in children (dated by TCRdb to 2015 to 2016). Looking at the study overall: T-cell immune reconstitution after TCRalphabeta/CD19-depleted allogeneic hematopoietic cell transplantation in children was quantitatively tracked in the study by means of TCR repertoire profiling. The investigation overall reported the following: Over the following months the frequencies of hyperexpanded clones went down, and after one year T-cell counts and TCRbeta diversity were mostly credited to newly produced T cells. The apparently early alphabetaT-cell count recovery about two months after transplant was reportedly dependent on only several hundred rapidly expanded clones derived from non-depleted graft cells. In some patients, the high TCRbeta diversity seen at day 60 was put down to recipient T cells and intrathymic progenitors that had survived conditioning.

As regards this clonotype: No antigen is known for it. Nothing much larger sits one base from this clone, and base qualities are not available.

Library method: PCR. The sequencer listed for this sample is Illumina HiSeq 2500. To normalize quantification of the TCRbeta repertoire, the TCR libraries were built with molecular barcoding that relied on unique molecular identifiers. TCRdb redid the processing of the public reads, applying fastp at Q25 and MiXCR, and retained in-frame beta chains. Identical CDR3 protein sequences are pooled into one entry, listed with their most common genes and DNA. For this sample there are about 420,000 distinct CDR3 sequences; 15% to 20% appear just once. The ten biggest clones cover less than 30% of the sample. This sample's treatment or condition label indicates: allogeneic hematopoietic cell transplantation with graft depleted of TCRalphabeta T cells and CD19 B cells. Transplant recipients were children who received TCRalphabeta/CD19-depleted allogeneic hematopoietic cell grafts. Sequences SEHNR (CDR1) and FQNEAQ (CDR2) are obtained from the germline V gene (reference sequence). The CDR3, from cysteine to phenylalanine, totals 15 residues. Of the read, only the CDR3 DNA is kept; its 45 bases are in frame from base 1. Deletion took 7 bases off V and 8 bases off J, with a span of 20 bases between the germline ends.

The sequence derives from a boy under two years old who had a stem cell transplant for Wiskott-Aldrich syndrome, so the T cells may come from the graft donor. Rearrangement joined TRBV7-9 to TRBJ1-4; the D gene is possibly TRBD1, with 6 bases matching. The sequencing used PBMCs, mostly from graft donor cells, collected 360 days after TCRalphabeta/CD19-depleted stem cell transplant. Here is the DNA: TGTGCCAGCAAAGAAGGGGGACATAGATCCGAAAAACTGTTTTTT. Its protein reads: CASKEGGHRSEKLFF.